These 14 T cell receptor beta chains came from one sample sequenced in a study of T cell responses to AZD1222 COVID-19 vaccine. Repertoires were generated with immunoSEQ multiplex PCR, while TCRdb's copy carries only in-frame clones and drops some. The data show roughly 180,000 clones, about 94% seen once. The source was peripheral blood, collected on day 0 of AZD1222 vaccination. The source of these receptors is an adult in good health.

This rearrangement joins TRBV6-1 to TRBJ1-3; 7 bases match TRBD1. V lost 1 base and J lost 2; bases outside the gene matches: 5. Germline V CDR1 and CDR2: MNHNS, SASEGT. The CDR3 length is 16 residues. The CDR3 here is CASSEGIGGPGNTIYF. The CDR3 coding sequence is TGTGCCAGCAGTGAAGGGATAGGGGGCCCTGGAAACACCATATATTTT.

CDR3 bases: TGTGCCAGCAGGGTTTGGGGCTCACCCCTCCACTTT. Encoded protein: CASRVWGSPLHF. V and J are TRBV2 and TRBJ1-6; D possibly corresponds to TRBD1 (5 bases). Germline values: CDR1 SNHLY, CDR2 FYNNEI. CDR3 size: 12 residues. V was shortened by 6 bases and J by 10 bases, with 10 bases between the two germline ends.

V usage is TRBV2 and J usage is TRBJ2-3, with D unresolved. CDR1 and CDR2 from the germline V gene are SNHLY and FYNNEI. V lost 4 bases to trimming and J lost 1 base, with 9 bases between them. This CDR3 has 14 amino acids. This chain's CDR3 is CASSGGQRTDTQYF. DNA for the CDR3: TGTGCCAGCAGTGGAGGTCAGCGCACAGATACGCAGTATTTT. The variable domain in full, with the rest retrieved from reference TRBV2 and TRBJ2-3, is EPEVTQTPSHQVTQMGQEVILRCVPISNHLYFYWYRQILGQKVEFLVSFYNNEISEKSEIFDDQFSVERPDGSNFTLKIRSTKLEDSAMYFCASSGGQRTDTQYFGPGTRLTVL.

This chain connects TRBV15 to TRBJ1-1; D perhaps matches TRBD1 (5 bases). Trimming took 0 bases from V and 9 from J, leaving 14 bases between them. The CDR3 runs 14 residues. The germline gives CDR1 LNHNV, CDR2 YYDKDF (reference sequence). This CDR3 is CATSREYLSGKAFF. The CDR3 bases are TGTGCCACCAGCAGAGAATACTTGTCAGGGAAAGCTTTCTTT.

The rearrangement joins TRBV5-1 to TRBJ1-6, with D hard to call. From germline, CDR1 is SGHRS and CDR2 YFSETQ. V gave up 2 bases and J gave up 0 bases, with 15 bases separating them. This CDR3 spans 18 amino acids. CDR3 DNA sequence: TGCGCCAGCAGCTTTAGGTCCGTGGCTGGCTCCTATAATTCACCCCTCCACTTT. Translating gives CASSFRSVAGSYNSPLHF.

J is TRBJ1-6 and V is TRBV2; D might be TRBD1 (6 bases). From germline, CDR1 is SNHLY and CDR2 FYNNEI. Trimming removed 7 bases at V and 10 bases at J, with 14 bases between. The length of the CDR3 is 13 residues. The CDR3 loop reads CASTLTGYSPLHF. The CDR3 DNA reads as TGTGCCAGCACGCTTACAGGGTACTCACCCCTCCACTTT.

The CDR3 here is CASSKLGRSQETQYF. CDR3 nucleotide sequence: TGTGCCAGCAGTAAGCTTGGGCGGAGTCAAGAGACCCAGTACTTC. The rearrangement joins TRBV28 to TRBJ2-5; D is ambiguous. Trimming took off 5 bases at V and 2 bases at J, with 15 bases between the two ends. Germline lookup yields CDR1 MDHEN and CDR2 SYDVKM. The CDR3 length is 15 residues.

The chain carries TRBV4-1 and TRBJ2-2, with D possibly being TRBD2 (7 bases). Looked up from germline, CDR1 is MGHRA and CDR2 is YSYEKL. The length of the CDR3 is 16 residues. The ends were cut back, 1 base at V and 4 bases at J, with 13 bases in the middle. CDR3 bases: TGCGCCAGCAGCCAAGGCCGGGGGGCACGCACCGGGGAGCTGTTTTTT. It encodes CASSQGRGARTGELFF.

The V gene is TRBV23-1, the J gene TRBJ1-2; D unclear. TRBV23-1 is an open reading frame whose function is uncertain. The CDR3 spans 13 residues. Trimming stripped 7 bases from V and 4 bases from J, with 13 bases between. The CDR3 sequence is CASTKDGPYGYTF. CDR3 nucleotides: TGCGCCAGCACTAAAGACGGACCCTATGGCTACACCTTC.

This chain links TRBV2 with TRBJ2-3; TRBD1 aligns across 9 bases. V shed 4 bases and J 5 bases; nucleotides not matched to a gene: 7. The CDR3 sequence is 15 residues long. Germline CDR1 SNHLY, CDR2 FYNNEI. The CDR3 coding sequence is TGTGCCAGCAGTGGAGGACAGGGGTTTGGAGATACGCAGTATTTT. Amino acid sequence: CASSGGQGFGDTQYF.

The V call is TRBV6-5, the J call TRBJ1-2; TRBD1 aligns across 7 bases. J gave up 5 bases and V 4 bases, and 13 bases lay outside the gene matches. Germline lookup yields CDR1 MNHEY and CDR2 SVGAGI. This CDR3 comprises 16 residues. The CDR3 sequence is CASSSLRRTGYYGYTF. The CDR3 DNA is TGTGCCAGCAGTTCCCTCAGAAGGACAGGATATTATGGCTACACCTTC.

The gene calls are TRBV7-2 and TRBJ2-3, with D unclear. The V gene's germline CDR1 is SGHTA and CDR2 FQGNSA. V lost 5 bases and J lost 1, with 10 bases in between. The CDR3 has 14 amino acids. The CDR3 is CASSRTGRTDTQYF. As DNA, the CDR3 is TGTGCCAGCAGCCGCACGGGCCGCACAGATACGCAGTATTTT. The full variable domain, rest sourced from reference TRBV7-2 and TRBJ2-3, is GAGVSQSPSNKVTEKGKDVELRCDPISGHTALYWYRQSLGQGLEFLIYFQGNSAPDKSGLPSDRFSAERTGGSVSTLTIQRTQQEDSAVYLCASSRTGRTDTQYFGPGTRLTVL.

The chain employs TRBV5-1 and TRBJ1-6; possible D gene TRBD1, 5 bases. The CDR3 runs to 16 residues. Trimming removed 0 bases at V and 5 bases at J, with 12 bases between. The V gene's germline CDR1 is SGHRS and CDR2 YFSETQ. The CDR3 protein is CASSLEAGTDNSPLHF. The CDR3 nucleotides are TGCGCCAGCAGCTTGGAGGCCGGGACGGATAATTCACCCCTCCACTTT.

The chain recombines TRBV12-3 or TRBV12-4 with TRBJ1-1, with a possible D match to TRBD1 (5 bases). The V end lost 5 bases, the J end lost 4 bases, and 11 bases lay between the germline ends. The CDR3 runs to 13 residues. The CDR3 DNA sequence: TGTGCCAGCAGTCTGGGGGTAGGCACTGAAGCTTTCTTT. Translation gives CASSLGVGTEAFF.